The 14 T cell receptor beta chains below come from one sample, sequenced in a study of blood T cell repertoires in COVID-19. Sequenced by immunoSEQ multiplex PCR; TCRdb stores in-frame clones only, minus some. The sample has some 350,000 clones, 80% to 90% seen once. Material for sequencing was PBMCs or T cells enriched from blood (not recorded which). These receptors were collected from a young man who had recovered from COVID-19.

The genes are TRBV2 and TRBJ2-3; D remains ambiguous. This CDR3 has 13 residues. The germline V gene has CDR1 SNHLY and CDR2 FYNNEI. Trimming removed 6 bases at V and 0 bases at J, with 7 bases between. The CDR3 region has the DNA TGTGCCAGCAGGTCAGGTAGCACAGATACGCAGTATTTT. Amino acid sequence: CASRSGSTDTQYF.

V gene TRBV6-4 combines with J gene TRBJ1-3; no firm D call. From germline, CDR1 is MRHNA and CDR2 SNTAGT. V was clipped by 5 bases and J by 4 bases, with 9 bases between them. This CDR3 is built from 13 residues. The CDR3 sequence: CASSREEGNTIYF. The CDR3 DNA follows: TGTGCCAGCAGTCGCGAGGAGGGAAACACCATATATTTT.

The genes are TRBV25-1 and TRBJ1-6; D is undetermined. This CDR3 contains 18 residues. The germline CDR1 and CDR2 sequences are MGHDK and SYGVNS. V dropped 4 bases and J dropped 0 bases, with 16 bases sitting between them. Here the CDR3 reads CASSGGLAASSYNSPLHF. Here the CDR3 DNA reads TGTGCCAGCAGTGGAGGGTTGGCGGCTAGCTCCTATAATTCACCCCTCCACTTT.

This chain uses TRBV5-6 with TRBJ2-2; 8 nucleotides match TRBD1. With 4 bases clipped from V and 5 bases from J, the junction kept 7 bases outside the gene matches. The germline gives CDR1 SGHDT, CDR2 YYEEEE. The CDR3 length is 15 residues. CDR3 nucleotide sequence: TGTGCCAGCAGCCCCCGGACAGGGATAACCGGGGAGCTGTTTTTT. Its translation: CASSPRTGITGELFF. Complete variable domain (other parts from reference TRBV5-6 and TRBJ2-2): DAGVTQSPTHLIKTRGQQVTLRCSPKSGHDTVSWYQQALGQGPQFIFQYYEEEERQRGNFPDRFSGHQFPNYSSELNVNALLLGDSALYLCASSPRTGITGELFFGEGSRLTVL.

The chain is built from TRBV18 and TRBJ1-2; TRBD1 matches 11 bases. After removal of 3 bases from V and 3 bases from J, the junction contained 15 bases not matched to a gene. CDR3 length equals 19 residues. CDR1 is KGHSH, CDR2 LQKENI, per germline. CDR3 in DNA: TGTGCCAGCTCACCCCGGTCGACCGGGACAGGGGGTCTCGACTATGGCTACACCTTC. Protein: CASSPRSTGTGGLDYGYTF. Combining the CDR3 with reference TRBV18 and TRBJ1-2 gives the whole variable domain NAGVMQNPRHLVRRRGQEARLRCSPMKGHSHVYWYRQLPEEGLKFMVYLQKENIIDESGMPKERFSAEFPKEGPSILRIQQVVRGDSAAYFCASSPRSTGTGGLDYGYTFGSGTRLTVV.

The rearrangement joins TRBV28 to TRBJ1-5; perhaps TRBD1 as D (6 bases). The CDR3 has 15 residues. Trimming shortened V by 5 bases and J by 5 bases, and 16 bases separated the two germline ends. The germline gives CDR1 MDHEN, CDR2 SYDVKM. This chain's CDR3 is CASSGGSGVDQPQHF. As DNA, the CDR3 is TGTGCCAGCAGTGGGGGATCAGGGGTGGATCAGCCCCAGCATTTT.

The chain employs TRBV21-1 and TRBJ1-5; the table's D call TRBD1 went unverified against the DNA. TRBV21-1 is a pseudogene. CDR3 length: 16 amino acids. The CDR3 spells CASSPLTGNSNQPQHF. CDR3 nucleotides: TGTGCCAGCAGCCCCTTGACAGGGAATAGCAATCAGCCCCAGCATTTT.

The gene calls are TRBV6-6 and TRBJ1-5, with D uncertain. Germline CDR1 MNHNY, CDR2 SVGAGI (reference sequence). The CDR3 spans 13 residues. Trimming took 0 bases from V and 8 from J, leaving 8 bases between them. CDR3 sequence: CASSYSPVEPQHF. In DNA, the CDR3 is TGTGCCAGCAGTTACTCCCCCGTTGAGCCCCAGCATTTT.

This chain joins TRBV15 and TRBJ1-2; a weak D match, TRBD1 (6 bases). The CDR3 loop spans 17 amino acids. Trimming removed 3 bases from V and 4 bases from J, with 21 bases in between. Germline-derived CDR1 and CDR2 are LNHNV and YYDKDF (reference sequence). CDR3 protein: CATSRGEKTGTTYGYTF. The DNA for the CDR3 is TGTGCCACCAGCAGGGGCGAAAAAACAGGGACTACCTATGGCTACACCTTC.

The chain carries TRBV10-3 and TRBJ2-7; TRBD1 matches 10 bases. Losses at the gene ends were 0 bases for V and 5 bases for J; bases not matched to a gene: 1. Germline lookup yields CDR1 ENHRY and CDR2 SYGVKD. This CDR3 spans 14 amino acids. CDR3 coding DNA: TGTGCCATCAGTGAGTCGACAGGGGGCGACGAGCAGTACTTC. Encoded protein: CAISESTGGDEQYF.

Concerning this clone itself: The sample holds other DNA sequences that translate to the same CDR3. The chain carries TRBV30 and TRBJ1-5; 8 bases are shared with TRBD1. J gave up 7 bases and V 2 bases, and 4 bases lay outside the gene matches. The germline V gene has CDR1 GTSNPN and CDR2 SVGIG (reference sequence). The CDR3 has 13 residues. The CDR3 DNA follows: TGTGCCTGGAGTCTCAGGGGGCGGCAGCCCCAGCATTTT. It is translated as CAWSLRGRQPQHF.

The chain recombines TRBV5-4 with TRBJ2-7, with D tentatively TRBD1 (5 bases). V lost 5 bases and J lost 6, with 15 bases in between. From germline, CDR1 is SGHNT and CDR2 YYREEE (reference sequence). CDR3 length equals 13 residues. CDR3 sequence reads: CASSPSQGFEQYF. CDR3 DNA sequence: TGTGCCAGCAGTCCATCTCAGGGTTTCGAGCAGTACTTC.

This clone was detected only once. The chain uses TRBV9 and TRBJ1-2; 7 bases are a match to TRBD1. Germline values: CDR1 SGDLS, CDR2 YYNGEE. The CDR3 spans 15 residues. V lost 0 bases and J lost 5; bases outside the gene matches: 7. CDR3 in amino acids: CASSVEGRGEYGYTF. In nucleotides, the CDR3 is TGTGCCAGCAGCGTAGAAGGCAGGGGGGAATATGGCTACACCTTC.

This chain connects TRBV9 to TRBJ1-6; the D is unclear. The length of the CDR3 is 17 residues. The germline V and J ends were trimmed by 3 bases and 8 bases, with 21 bases remaining between them. CDR1 is SGDLS and CDR2 is YYNGEE in the germline V gene. CDR3 sequence reads: CASSGTGSTSRDSPLHF. Here the CDR3 DNA reads TGTGCCAGCAGCGGGACCGGGAGTACCTCAAGGGATTCACCCCTCCACTTT. The variable domain in full, completed from reference TRBV9 and TRBJ1-6, reads DSGVTQTPKHLITATGQRVTLRCSPRSGDLSVYWYQQSLDQGLQFLIQYYNGEERAKGNILERFSAQQFPDLHSELNLSSLELGDSALYFCASSGTGSTSRDSPLHFGNGTRLTVT.